The rows below give T cell receptor beta chains drawn from one sample of a study of vaccination and CD4 T cells after COVID-19. TCRdb re-called the PCR reads through MiXCR, storing one row per CDR3 protein. The repertoire holds some 12,000 distinct CDR3 sequences, approximately 51% seen once, with about 17% in the top ten. These receptors lack a known antigen. Sequencing was performed on cultured CD4+ T cells from blood, taken after SARS-CoV-2 vaccination. The receptors were sampled from a human donor with COVID-19. Both conserved end residues are part of each CDR3. A D gene is named only where the DNA matches it firmly. Some rows mark clone size as missing; the rest say once, few, many or name a class of expanded clone.

d_call,j_call,v_call,clone_size,cdr3_aa
-,TRBJ2-2,TRBV6-5,-,CASSYGQGRTGELFF
-,TRBJ2-7,TRBV6-2/TRBV6-3,-,CASSPRQAVGVGEQYF
-,TRBJ1-2,TRBV6-5,-,CASSYSGGSNYGYTF
-,TRBJ1-2,TRBV6-5,few,CASSYSPITNYGYTF
TRBD2,TRBJ2-3,TRBV6-5,-,CASSLLAGGSDTQYF
TRBD1,TRBJ2-5,TRBV18,-,CASSPPGQGFGETQYF
-,TRBJ2-6,TRBV10-3,-,CAISDSGTGANVLTF
TRBD2,TRBJ2-7,TRBV7-2,-,CASSLGRGGRIIVEQYF
TRBD2,TRBJ2-3,TRBV6-2/TRBV6-3,-,CASSSGTSGGTDTQYF
-,TRBJ2-1,TRBV7-3,-,CASSLTRVGRPGPHNEQFF
-,TRBJ1-1,TRBV6-2/TRBV6-3,-,CASSRARENTEAFF
TRBD2,TRBJ2-2,TRBV19,-,CASSPSGVAGELFF
-,TRBJ2-1,TRBV20-1,few,CSARDQRVSPYNEQFF
-,TRBJ2-7,TRBV29-1,-,CSVFFTDYEQYF
TRBD1,TRBJ2-5,TRBV6-1,medium-sized,CASSPDRAETQYF
TRBD1,TRBJ1-2,TRBV28,-,CASSPLTGGPGYGYTF
TRBD2,TRBJ2-5,TRBV20-1,-,CSAIPIAGGRLETQYF
TRBD2,TRBJ2-2,TRBV18,-,CASSPERGAGTGELFF